The clone carrying this TCR beta chain came up a few times. The antigen remains undetermined. PBMCs stemmed from over 8.5 ml of fresh peripheral blood. The sample comes from a study of Graves' ophthalmopathy and Graves' hyperthyroidism. Study conclusions and caveats: Using 13 signatures, a model distinguished ophthalmopathy from stable hyperthyroidism, reaching around 88% sensitivity and 81.08% specificity.

Scientists amplified the TCR beta CDR3 regions from RNA transcripts. The first round was an RT-PCR with HTBI primers, and the second round was a multiplex PCR. One entry per CDR3 protein, called by TCRdb with MiXCR from the multiplex PCR reads. Of about 210,000 distinct CDR3 sequences listed, around 30% were seen once; the top ten hold approximately 9.1%. The CDR3 consists of 18 residues. CDR1 and CDR2 from the germline V gene are MNHEY and SVGEGT. The V segment lost 6 bases and the J segment 5 bases; nucleotides outside the gene matches: 19. The TCR comes from a man over 45 with Graves' ophthalmopathy. The gene calls are TRBV6-2 or TRBV6-3 and TRBJ1-5; 7 positions agree with TRBD1. The sequenced material came from peripheral blood. For the CDR3, the DNA is TGTGCCAGCAGCTTTACCAAGAGGACAGGACGGGGTTATCAGCCCCAGCATTTT. This encodes CASSFTKRTGRGYQPQHF.